The 31 T cell receptor beta chains listed next were all sequenced from one sample in a study of blood T cells in healthy people across ages. Together with a sample-barcoded 5' primer, a J-beta primer mix was included in a second PCR lasting about 7 to 12 cycles. In TCRdb, the 5' RACE reads were re-called with MiXCR into one record per CDR3 protein. The sample includes 650,000 to 1,000,000 distinct CDR3 sequences, 35% to 40% of them seen just once. Specimen: blood. All receptors derive from a man younger than 35 in good health.

This chain uses TRBV21-1 with TRBJ2-5; whether TRBD1, the table's D call, matches the DNA was not checked. TRBV21-1 is flagged as a pseudogene. This CDR3 spans 16 amino acids. The CDR3 here is CASSKVEGGNYNEQYF. CDR3 sequence (DNA): TGTGCCAGCAGCAAAGTGGAGGGGGGGAACTACAATGAGCAGTACTTC.

Concerning this clonotype: One end of the junction varies from germline; a read error may be responsible. The gene calls are TRBV6-2 or TRBV6-3 and TRBJ2-3; 7 positions agree with TRBD2. Per germline, CDR1 MNHEY and CDR2 SVGEGT. The CDR3 is made up of 15 amino acids. This CDR3 is CAGRELATSTDTQYF. The CDR3 DNA sequence: TGTGCCGGCAGAGAACTAGCGACAAGCACAGATACGCAGTATTTT.

In its sample, this clonotype was seen many times. V and J are TRBV5-1 and TRBJ2-3, with 10 bases identical to TRBD2. CDR1 and CDR2 from the germline V gene are SGHRS and YFSETQ. Trimming cost V 4 bases and J 2 bases; bases outside gene matches: 10. CDR3 length: 17 residues. The CDR3 spells CASSSQGTSDFTDTQYF. The CDR3 DNA sequence: TGCGCCAGCAGCAGCCAAGGGACTAGCGACTTCACAGATACGCAGTATTTT.

The rearrangement links TRBV20-1 to TRBJ2-1, with 8 bases matching TRBD2. The trim removed 1 base at V and 3 bases at J, leaving 17 bases unmatched. In germline, CDR1 is DFQATT, CDR2 SNEGSKA (reference sequence). This CDR3 comprises 19 residues. CDR3 in amino acids: CSARVGGLAGTKNYNEQFF. The CDR3 DNA reads as TGCAGTGCTAGAGTAGGGGGGCTAGCGGGTACCAAAAACTACAATGAGCAGTTCTTC.

On this clonotype: A much bigger clone sits one base away, suggesting this may be a read error. The CDR3 region has the DNA TGTACCAGCAGACTGACAGACAATGAGCAGTTCTTC. Residues: CTSRLTDNEQFF. The V call is TRBV12-3 or TRBV12-4, the J call TRBJ2-1, with D possibly matching TRBD1 (5 bases). The CDR3 is made up of 12 amino acids.

This clonotype was counted at least ten times. This chain joins TRBV10-3 and TRBJ2-3; D unresolved. CDR1 and CDR2 (germline): ENHRY, SYGVKD. The CDR3 runs 14 residues. V lost 6 bases and J lost 4, with 14 bases in between. The CDR3 region is CAISATVRADTQYF. The CDR3, as DNA: TGTGCCATCAGCGCCACAGTCCGAGCAGATACGCAGTATTTT.

This chain uses TRBV5-1 with TRBJ2-3; no firm D call. CDR1 and CDR2 (germline): SGHRS, YFSETQ. The CDR3 totals 13 residues. Trimming took off 0 bases at V and 5 bases at J, with 7 bases between the two ends. The CDR3 sequence: CASSLEGGDTQYF. The CDR3 DNA is TGCGCCAGCAGCTTGGAAGGTGGAGATACGCAGTATTTT.

The J gene is TRBJ2-3, the V gene TRBV7-2, with D perhaps matching TRBD1 (6 bases). This CDR3 has 13 amino acids. V was shortened by 3 bases and J by 3 bases, with 7 bases between the two germline ends. Per the germline V gene, CDR1 is SGHTA and CDR2 is FQGNSA. In nucleotides, the CDR3 is TGTGCCAGCAGCTTTCAGGGGACAGATACGCAGTATTTT. Protein: CASSFQGTDTQYF.

This sequence joins TRBV21-1 and TRBJ1-2; the D call of TRBD1 is as the table states it, not checked on the DNA. TRBV21-1 is a documented pseudogene. This CDR3 has 14 amino acids. CDR3 sequence: CASKGTALNYGYTF. The CDR3 DNA follows: TGTGCCAGCAAAGGGACAGCACTTAACTATGGCTACACCTTC.

The chain uses TRBV7-2 and TRBJ1-5; TRBD1 is a possible D gene (5 bases). The germline gives CDR1 SGHTA, CDR2 FQGNSA. This CDR3 contains 11 residues. The ends were cut back, 1 base at V and 15 bases at J, with 10 bases in the middle. This CDR3 is CASSLGGRTHF. In DNA, the CDR3 is TGTGCCAGCAGCTTAGGGGGACGGACGCATTTT.

This clonotype has only a few counts. The V gene is TRBV12-3 or TRBV12-4, the J gene TRBJ1-1; a weak D match, TRBD1 (5 bases). CDR3 size: 13 residues. V was clipped by 6 bases and J by 6 bases, with 14 bases between them. The chain's CDR3 is CASRQGWPPEAFF. CDR3 nucleotide sequence: TGTGCCAGCAGGCAGGGATGGCCGCCTGAAGCTTTCTTT.

The chain carries TRBV7-2 and TRBJ2-7; no definite D call. Germline V gene lookup returns CDR1 SGHTA and CDR2 FQGNSA. V dropped 1 base and J dropped 2 bases, with 12 bases sitting between them. The CDR3 length is 15 residues. The CDR3 DNA reads as TGTGCCAGCAGCTTAGTCCCAAAGGATCCCTACGAGCAGTACTTC. Protein sequence: CASSLVPKDPYEQYF.

The J gene is TRBJ2-1, the V gene TRBV11-2, with 8 bases fitting TRBD1. The V segment lost 1 base and the J segment 10 bases; nucleotides outside the gene matches: 9. This CDR3 region has 15 residues. Germline V CDR1 and CDR2: SGHAT, FQNNGV. The DNA of the CDR3 is TGTGCCAGCAGCTTAGGGGCAGGGGGCCCTAGAGAGCAGTTCTTC. Its translation is CASSLGAGGPREQFF. The full variable domain, rest sourced from reference TRBV11-2 and TRBJ2-1, is EAGVAQSPRYKIIEKRQSVAFWCNPISGHATLYWYQQILGQGPKLLIQFQNNGVVDDSQLPKDRFSAERLKGVDSTLKIQPAKLEDSAVYLCASSLGAGGPREQFFGPGTRLTVL.

This clonotype appeared many times. This sequence joins TRBV12-3 or TRBV12-4 and TRBJ2-4; D could derive from TRBD1 or TRBD2 (5 bases each). This CDR3 contains 15 residues. Trimming stripped 5 bases from V and 3 bases from J, with 14 bases between. The CDR3 protein is CASSEGPQRKNIQYF. In nucleotides, the CDR3 is TGTGCCAGCAGTGAGGGACCCCAGCGCAAAAACATTCAGTACTTC.

The chain carries TRBV29-1 and TRBJ1-4; TRBD1 might be the D (5 bases). This CDR3 is built from 13 residues. Germline loops: CDR1 SQVTM, CDR2 ANQGSEA. This chain's CDR3 is CSVPGEVNEKLFF. CDR3 nucleotide sequence: TGCAGTGTTCCGGGGGAAGTTAATGAAAAACTGTTTTTT.

The chain has TRBV18 and TRBJ1-1; possibly TRBD1 for D (5 bases). The length of the CDR3 is 15 residues. V was clipped by 0 bases and J by 2 bases, with 10 bases between them. Germline V gene lookup returns CDR1 KGHSH and CDR2 LQKENI. The DNA for the CDR3 is TGTGCCAGCTCACCACCTTCTGGGGCTAACACTGAAGCTTTCTTT. Translation gives CASSPPSGANTEAFF.

This chain uses TRBV5-1 with TRBJ1-4; 10 bases fit TRBD1. J lost 3 bases, V lost 7 bases, and 6 bases had no gene match. The CDR3 sequence is 15 residues long. Germline V gives CDR1 SGHRS, CDR2 YFSETQ. This CDR3 is CASSTGGESNEKLFF. In DNA, the CDR3 is TGCGCCAGCTCGACAGGGGGCGAATCTAATGAAAAACTGTTTTTT.

In the case of this clonotype: This may be a read error, as it is one base from a much larger clone. V usage is TRBV4-3 and J usage is TRBJ2-1; 12 bases are shared with TRBD2. CDR3 length: 16 residues. Germline CDR1 LGHNA, CDR2 YSLEER. With V trimmed by 3 bases and J by 5 bases, 5 bases remained unmatched. CDR3 coding DNA: TGCGCCAGCAGCCAGGATCTAGCGGGGGGGCACAATGAGCAGTTCTTC. Its protein is CASSQDLAGGHNEQFF.

This rearrangement joins TRBV9 to TRBJ2-1, with TRBD2 matching over 7 bases. Germline V gene sequence: CDR1 SGDLS, CDR2 YYNGEE. V lost 1 base, J lost 9 bases, and 1 base stayed unmatched. The CDR3 contains 12 residues. As DNA, the CDR3 is TGTGCCAGCAGCGTAAGCGGGACTGAGCAGTTCTTC. It codes for CASSVSGTEQFF.

The rearrangement uses TRBV5-1 and TRBJ2-7, with D possibly matching TRBD1 (5 bases). Germline lookup yields CDR1 SGHRS and CDR2 YFSETQ. Trimming pared 6 bases from V and 10 bases from J, leaving 29 bases between. This CDR3 contains 16 residues. The chain's CDR3 is CASTTSRTSTGETQYF. The CDR3 DNA follows: TGCGCCAGCACCACCTCTAGGACCAGCACAGGAGAGACTCAGTACTTC.

This chain connects TRBV7-9 to TRBJ2-2, with TRBD1 matching over 9 bases. Losses at the gene ends were 4 bases for V and 6 bases for J; bases not matched to a gene: 3. The CDR3 runs to 14 residues. The germline V gene encodes CDR1 SEHNR and CDR2 FQNEAQ (reference sequence). The CDR3 nucleotides read TGTGCCAGCAGCTGGACAGGGGAGGCCGGGGAGCTGTTTTTT. Its translation is CASSWTGEAGELFF.

DNA of the CDR3: TGTGCCAGCAGCCCACCTGGGGGGGCAGCCTACAATGAGCAGTTCTTC. Residues: CASSPPGGAAYNEQFF. The chain joins TRBV6-2 or TRBV6-3 to TRBJ2-1; D may be TRBD2 (7 bases). The V gene's germline CDR1 is MNHEY and CDR2 SVGEGT. The CDR3 loop spans 16 amino acids. Trimming took off 6 bases at V and 2 bases at J, with 17 bases between the two ends.

This clonotype was recorded many times. V and J are TRBV2 and TRBJ2-3, with TRBD2 identical over 12 bases. CDR1 SNHLY and CDR2 FYNNEI come from the germline V gene. V lost 4 bases to trimming and J lost 0 bases; unmatched junction nucleotides: 8. This CDR3 spans 18 amino acids. CDR3 bases: TGTGCCAGCAGTGGGCAGACTAGCGGGGGACCTAGCACAGATACGCAGTATTTT. It specifies CASSGQTSGGPSTDTQYF.

The rearrangement links TRBV20-1 to TRBJ2-1; unclear D gene. TRBJ2-7 matches the DNA end more closely, so the J call is doubtful. CDR3 length: 14 amino acids. CDR1 DFQATT and CDR2 SNEGSKA come from the germline V gene (reference sequence). The CDR3 is CSARAESSYNEQYF. CDR3 in DNA: TGCAGTGCTAGAGCTGAGAGCTCCTACAATGAGCAGTACTTC.

As concerns this clonotype: A read error may be the cause here, since a much bigger clone is one base away. The rearrangement uses TRBV29-1 and TRBJ2-1; D may be TRBD1 or TRBD2 (5 bases each). Trimming took off 1 base at V and 5 bases at J, with 15 bases between the two ends. The germline CDR1 and CDR2 sequences are SQVTM and ANQGSEA. The CDR3 loop spans 15 amino acids. CDR3 nucleotides: TGCAGCGTTGAAGTGGGGGTACAGAGTAACAATGAGCAGTTCTTC. Encoded protein: CSVEVGVQSNNEQFF.

This clonotype has more than one count but fewer than ten. V is TRBV4-1 and J is TRBJ2-3; tentative D call: TRBD1 (6 bases). Germline CDR1 reads MGHRA; CDR2 reads YSYEKL. The CDR3 is made up of 16 amino acids. Trimming cost V 2 bases and J 9 bases, with 21 bases left between them. CDR3 DNA: TGCGCCAGCAGCCAAAGAGGAACAGGGTCTCTCCTCACGCAGTATTTT. It encodes CASSQRGTGSLLTQYF.

Ten or more counts support this clonotype. Compared with germline, one end of the junction differs, possibly owing to a read error. The chain combines TRBV7-2 with TRBJ2-7, with D hard to call. The CDR3 consists of 11 residues. Germline loops: CDR1 SGHTA, CDR2 FQGNSA. The CDR3 region is CASSLRNEQYF. In DNA, the CDR3 is TGCGCCAGCAGCTTGCGTAACGAGCAGTACTTC. The full variable domain, with the rest looked up from reference TRBV7-2 and TRBJ2-7, is GAGVSQSPSNKVTEKGKDVELRCDPISGHTALYWYRQSLGQGLEFLIYFQGNSAPDKSGLPSDRFSAERTGGSVSTLTIQRTQQEDSAVYLCASSLRNEQYFGPGTRLTVT.

The chain carries TRBV29-1 and TRBJ2-5; TRBD2 matches 12 bases. Germline CDR1 is SQVTM and CDR2 is ANQGSEA. The CDR3 is 15 amino acids. Germline trimming cut 6 bases from V and 4 bases from J; bases unmatched to any gene: 9. CDR3 sequence: CSVLEPGLAGETQYF. The CDR3, as DNA: TGCAGCGTACTCGAACCGGGACTAGCGGGAGAGACCCAGTACTTC.

This clonotype appeared a few times. The CDR3 nucleotides are TGCGCCAGCAGCCCCCCAGGCACTGAGCAGTTCTTC. Amino acids: CASSPPGTEQFF. This chain links TRBV5-1 with TRBJ2-1; D call uncertain. V lost 4 bases to trimming and J lost 9 bases, with 11 bases between them. Looked up from germline, CDR1 is SGHRS and CDR2 is YFSETQ. This CDR3 has 12 amino acids.

In nucleotides, the CDR3 is TGTGCCAGCAGTCCCGGGGAGGTGGCTGGAAACACCATATATTTT. Translating it yields CASSPGEVAGNTIYF. The V and J genes are TRBV28 and TRBJ1-3; unclear D gene. Germline V CDR1 and CDR2: MDHEN, SYDVKM. V was pared by 5 bases and J by 2 bases, with 13 bases between. The CDR3 has 15 amino acids.

The sample holds many counts of this clonotype. CDR3 DNA: TGTGCCAGTAGTATGGTGCTCCTTTACGAGCAGTACTTC. Translating it yields CASSMVLLYEQYF. The rearrangement links TRBV19 to TRBJ2-7; D uncertain. The CDR3 runs to 13 residues. CDR1 is LNHDA and CDR2 is SQIVND in the germline V gene (reference sequence). V was cut by 3 bases and J by 4 bases, with 10 bases left in between.